The 19 T cell receptor beta chains below all came from one sample that was sequenced in a study of cytomegalovirus exposure and HLA in healthy donors. PCR employed 60 Vbeta and 13 Jbeta primers. Sequencing used immunoSEQ multiplex PCR; TCRdb keeps in-frame clones, though not all of them. The data show 150,000 to 200,000 clones, around 84% seen once. Sample: PBMCs. The receptor set was obtained from a man in his forties in good health and CMV-seropositive.

Only a few counts were recorded for this clone. The chain carries TRBV5-4 and TRBJ2-5, with 9 bases identical to TRBD2. The CDR3 loop spans 15 amino acids. Per the germline V gene, CDR1 is SGHNT and CDR2 is YYREEE (reference sequence). V lost 4 bases and J lost 7; bases outside the gene matches: 11. The CDR3 DNA reads as TGTGCCAGCAGCGGCGGGGGGGGCAGCTCCTGGACCCAGTACTTC. This gives the protein CASSGGGGSSWTQYF.

The chain combines TRBV4-1 with TRBJ2-3; D is possibly TRBD2 (5 bases). Germline V gene sequence: CDR1 MGHRA, CDR2 YSYEKL. This CDR3 is 14 amino acids long. Trimming removed 0 bases from V and 6 bases from J, with 10 bases in between. CDR3 sequence (DNA): TGCGCCAGCAGCCAAGAGAGGGAGTGGGATACGCAGTATTTT. It translates to CASSQEREWDTQYF.

The DNA for the CDR3 is TGCGCCAGCAGCCCGGGTCTTAGCAATCAGCCCCAGCATTTT. Translated, it gives CASSPGLSNQPQHF. The chain uses TRBV5-1 and TRBJ1-5; the D is unclear. Germline V gene sequence: CDR1 SGHRS, CDR2 YFSETQ. V was shortened by 4 bases and J by 0 bases, with 8 bases between the two germline ends. This CDR3 region has 14 residues.

This chain uses TRBV7-2 with TRBJ1-2, with D possibly TRBD1 on 5 matching bases. Per the germline V gene, CDR1 is SGHTA and CDR2 is FQGNSA. The CDR3 has 17 residues. V was cut by 0 bases and J by 0 bases, with 14 bases left in between. In nucleotides, the CDR3 is TGTGCCAGCAGCTTAGCTGGGGGGGGAGCAGCTAACTATGGCTACACCTTC. It codes for CASSLAGGGAANYGYTF.

This clone was recorded only once. The chain combines TRBV30 with TRBJ1-4, with TRBD1 matching 9 bases. Germline lookup yields CDR1 GTSNPN and CDR2 SVGIG (reference sequence). The CDR3 has 14 amino acids. The ends lost 2 bases at V and 11 bases at J; junction bases unmatched: 9. The CDR3 DNA is TGTGCCTGGAGTCTGACAGGGGGTCTAGGGAAACTGTTTTTT. Its protein product is CAWSLTGGLGKLFF.

The chain combines TRBV5-6 with TRBJ2-6; TRBD1 matches 7 bases. The CDR3 sequence is 18 residues long. V dropped 4 bases and J dropped 0; count of bases not matched to a gene: 10. Germline V gives CDR1 SGHDT, CDR2 YYEEEE. In DNA form, the CDR3 reads TGTGCCAGCAGCGTCGGGACAGTACCTCTCTCTGGGGCCAACGTCCTGACTTTC. Translation gives CASSVGTVPLSGANVLTF.

V is TRBV7-3 and J is TRBJ2-5, with TRBD1 matching 10 bases. CDR3 length: 16 residues. V lost 2 bases and J lost 4; bases outside the gene matches: 7. The germline V gene encodes CDR1 SGHTA and CDR2 FQGTGA. In nucleotides, the CDR3 is TGTGCCAGCAGCTTAGGGGGACAGGGGAACGGAGAGACCCAGTACTTC. This sequence encodes CASSLGGQGNGETQYF. Drawing the rest from reference TRBV7-3 and TRBJ2-5, the complete variable domain is GAGVSQTPSNKVTEKGKYVELRCDPISGHTALYWYRQSLGQGPEFLIYFQGTGAADDSGLPNDRFFAVRPEGSVSTLKIQRTERGDSAVYLCASSLGGQGNGETQYFGPGTRLLVL.

V is TRBV4-1 and J is TRBJ1-1; tentatively, D is TRBD1 (5 bases). Germline assignment: CDR1 MGHRA and CDR2 YSYEKL. The germline V and J ends were trimmed by 0 bases and 4 bases, with 12 bases remaining between them. The CDR3 totals 15 residues. The CDR3 nucleotides are TGCGCCAGCAGCCAAGATCCAGGGCGGGGCACTGAAGCTTTCTTT. Amino acid sequence: CASSQDPGRGTEAFF.

J is TRBJ2-7 and V is TRBV5-4; TRBD1 matches at 9 bases. With V trimmed by 0 bases and J by 1 base, 2 bases remained unmatched. The germline CDR1 and CDR2 sequences are SGHNT and YYREEE (reference sequence). The CDR3 covers 15 residues. The CDR3 protein is CASSLGQGESYEQYF. CDR3 nucleotide sequence: TGTGCCAGCAGCTTGGGACAGGGGGAATCCTACGAGCAGTACTTC.

The chain employs TRBV4-2 and TRBJ2-1; tentatively, D is TRBD2 (5 bases). Germline values: CDR1 LGHNA, CDR2 YNFKEQ. The germline V and J ends were trimmed by 1 base and 2 bases, with 18 bases remaining between them. The length of the CDR3 is 18 residues. Written as DNA, the CDR3 is TGTGCCAGCAGCCAAGTGCTTGCTGTGGGAGCGACCTACAATGAGCAGTTCTTC. This encodes CASSQVLAVGATYNEQFF.

V gene TRBV19 combines with J gene TRBJ2-1; 7 bases agree with TRBD2. V trimming: 7 bases; J trimming: 3 bases; junction bases outside the gene matches: 6. The CDR3 contains 14 residues. Germline V gene data show CDR1 as LNHDA and CDR2 as SQIVND (reference sequence). The CDR3 DNA reads as TGTGCCAGTAAGGACCAGCGGGACTACAATGAGCAGTTCTTC. Translated, it gives CASKDQRDYNEQFF.

The chain couples TRBV28 to TRBJ1-4, with 7 bases identical to TRBD1. V was pared by 6 bases and J by 8 bases, with 9 bases of the junction left unmatched. Germline CDR1 reads MDHEN; CDR2 reads SYDVKM. There are 14 residues in the CDR3. CDR3 residues: CASSWGTVDEKLFF. As DNA, the CDR3 is TGTGCCAGCAGCTGGGGGACAGTCGACGAAAAACTGTTTTTT. Using reference TRBV28 and TRBJ1-4 for the parts outside the CDR3, the full variable domain is DVKVTQSSRYLVKRTGEKVFLECVQDMDHENMFWYRQDPGLGLRLIYFSYDVKMKEKGDIPEGYSVSREKKERFSLILESASTNQTSMYLCASSWGTVDEKLFFGSGTQLSVL.

This clone was seen a few times. The chain's CDR3 is CASSPGRGGETQYF. CDR3 DNA: TGTGCCAGCAGCCCGGGGAGGGGTGGAGAGACCCAGTACTTC. The chain uses TRBV9 and TRBJ2-5, with 7 bases that match TRBD2. Per germline, CDR1 SGDLS and CDR2 YYNGEE. The CDR3 consists of 14 residues. V shed 4 bases and J 4 bases; nucleotides not matched to a gene: 7.

CDR3 residues: CATSTGTGAYEQYF. The CDR3 DNA is TGTGCCACCAGCACAGGGACAGGTGCCTACGAGCAGTACTTC. The gene calls are TRBV15 and TRBJ2-7; 8 bases align to TRBD1. Germline trimming cut 4 bases from V and 2 bases from J; bases unmatched to any gene: 4. This CDR3 is built from 14 residues. Per the germline V gene, CDR1 is LNHNV and CDR2 is YYDKDF (reference sequence).

J is TRBJ2-7 and V is TRBV6-6, with 7 bases that match TRBD1. Looked up from germline, CDR1 is MNHNY and CDR2 is SVGAGI (reference sequence). The CDR3 loop spans 15 amino acids. V dropped 5 bases and J dropped 3; count of bases not matched to a gene: 10. This CDR3 is CASSDTGAFGYEQYF. The CDR3 nucleotides are TGTGCCAGCAGTGATACAGGGGCATTTGGCTACGAGCAGTACTTC.

Only a few counts were recorded for this clone. V gene TRBV14 combines with J gene TRBJ2-5; D possibly corresponds to TRBD1 (5 bases). CDR1 and CDR2 (germline): SGHDN, FVKESK. The CDR3 loop spans 16 amino acids. V lost 4 bases and J lost 2, with 17 bases in between. Written as DNA, the CDR3 is TGTGCCAGCAGCCGAACGCAGGGTGCAGGGCAAGAGACCCAGTACTTC. It encodes CASSRTQGAGQETQYF.

The CDR3 sequence is CASSTGLEYNEQFF. The CDR3 bases are TGTGCCAGCAGTACCGGACTCGAATACAATGAGCAGTTCTTC. This sequence joins TRBV27 and TRBJ2-1; TRBD2 might be the D (5 bases). This CDR3 spans 14 amino acids. CDR1 and CDR2 from the germline V gene are MNHEY and SMNVEV (reference sequence). Trimming removed 5 bases at V and 4 bases at J, with 12 bases between.

The chain has TRBV4-2 and TRBJ2-3, with TRBD2 identical over 7 bases. Germline V gene sequence: CDR1 LGHNA, CDR2 YNFKEQ. CDR3 length: 16 residues. V shed 4 bases, J shed 2 bases, and the junction held 9 bases outside the gene matches. The DNA of the CDR3 is TGTGCCAGCAGCCCGCCACCTAGCGGTGTCACAGATACGCAGTATTTT. Translating it yields CASSPPPSGVTDTQYF.

The genes are TRBV6-5 and TRBJ2-7; no firm D call. This CDR3 contains 14 residues. Trimming removed 3 bases at V and 1 base at J, with 10 bases between. CDR1 MNHEY and CDR2 SVGAGI come from the germline V gene. The CDR3, as DNA: TGTGCCAGCAGTTATAAGCCCTATTCCTACGAGCAGTACTTC. The encoded protein is CASSYKPYSYEQYF.